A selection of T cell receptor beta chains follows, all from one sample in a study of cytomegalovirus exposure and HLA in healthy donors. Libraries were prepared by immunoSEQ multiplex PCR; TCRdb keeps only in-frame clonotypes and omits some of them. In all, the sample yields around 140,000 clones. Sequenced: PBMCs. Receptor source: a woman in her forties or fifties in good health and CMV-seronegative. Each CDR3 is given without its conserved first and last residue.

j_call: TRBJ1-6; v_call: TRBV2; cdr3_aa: ASSQGGNSPLH
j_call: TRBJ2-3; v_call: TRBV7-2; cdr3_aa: ASSLGAGPGDTQY
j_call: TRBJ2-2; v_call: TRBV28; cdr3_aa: ASSNYRENTGELF
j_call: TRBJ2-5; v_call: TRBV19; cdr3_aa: ASEKGSETQY
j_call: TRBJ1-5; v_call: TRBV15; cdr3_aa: ATSGQGRGNQPQH
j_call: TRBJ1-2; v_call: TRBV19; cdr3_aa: ASIPPGGYVYT
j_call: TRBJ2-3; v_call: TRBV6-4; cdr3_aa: ASSDGLAADTQY
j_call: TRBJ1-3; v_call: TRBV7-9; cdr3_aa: ASSYTGVNSGNTIY
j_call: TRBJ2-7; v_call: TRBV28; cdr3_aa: ASSRGLPSSYEQY
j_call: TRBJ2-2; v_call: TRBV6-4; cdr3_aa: ASSPGWGTGELF
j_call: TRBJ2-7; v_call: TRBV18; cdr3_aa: ASSPQAGTYEQY
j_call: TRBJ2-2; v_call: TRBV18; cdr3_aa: ASSTGAPTGELF
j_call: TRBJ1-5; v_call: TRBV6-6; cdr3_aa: ASSRRQNNQPQH
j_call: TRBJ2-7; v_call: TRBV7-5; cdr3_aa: VRSLMDRGTYEQY
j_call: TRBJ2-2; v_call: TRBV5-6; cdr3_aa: ASSLGLVNTGELF
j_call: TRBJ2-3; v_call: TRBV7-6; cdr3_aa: ASSLPSDTQY
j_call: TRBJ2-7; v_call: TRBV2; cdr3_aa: ASSGDSLYEQY
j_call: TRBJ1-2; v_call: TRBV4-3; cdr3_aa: ASSQGNHWTGLGYT
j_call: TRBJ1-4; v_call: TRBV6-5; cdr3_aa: ASTPTGVNEKLF
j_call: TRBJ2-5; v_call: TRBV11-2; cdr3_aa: ASSLAGTGEGGTQY
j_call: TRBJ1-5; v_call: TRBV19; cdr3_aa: ASSNRRSSNQPQH
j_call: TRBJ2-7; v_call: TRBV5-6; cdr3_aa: ASSFIGGKGYEQY
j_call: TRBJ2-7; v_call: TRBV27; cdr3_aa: ASSFQGGIYEQY
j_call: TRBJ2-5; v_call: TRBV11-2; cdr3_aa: ASSVNRQGAETQY
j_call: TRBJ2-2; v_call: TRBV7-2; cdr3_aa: ASSRRQGDTGELF
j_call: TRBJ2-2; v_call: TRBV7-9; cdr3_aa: ASSLGAGELF
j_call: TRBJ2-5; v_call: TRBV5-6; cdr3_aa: ASSLAGQGQGETQY
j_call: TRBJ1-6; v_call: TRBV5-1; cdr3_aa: ASSPPAGGNSPLH
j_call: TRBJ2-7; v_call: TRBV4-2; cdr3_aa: ASSQGRDLNYEQY
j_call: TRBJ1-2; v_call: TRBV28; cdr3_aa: ASSPGLGTYGYT
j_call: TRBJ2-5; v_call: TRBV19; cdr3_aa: ASSQGRLNRETQY
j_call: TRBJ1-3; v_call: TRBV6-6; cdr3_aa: ASRGERVSGNTIY
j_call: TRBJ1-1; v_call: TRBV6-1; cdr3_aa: ASRAGQGSEAF
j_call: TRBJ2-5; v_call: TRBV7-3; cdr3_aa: ASSLMPRETQY
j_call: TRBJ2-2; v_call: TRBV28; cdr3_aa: ASSRTDPNTGELF
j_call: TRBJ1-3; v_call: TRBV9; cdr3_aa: ASSVNPGASGNTIY
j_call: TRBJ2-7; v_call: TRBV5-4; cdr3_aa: ASSLTTSGSWVYEQY
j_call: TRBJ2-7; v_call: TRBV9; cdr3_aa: ASSGGSQGHYEQY
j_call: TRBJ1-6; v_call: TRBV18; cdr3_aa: ASSGQGDSPLH
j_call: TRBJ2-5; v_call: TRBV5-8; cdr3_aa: ASSLVTSWQETQY
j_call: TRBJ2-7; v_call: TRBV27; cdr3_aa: ASSPTGNEQY
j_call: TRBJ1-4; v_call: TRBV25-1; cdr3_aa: ASSEFVGQGFEKLF
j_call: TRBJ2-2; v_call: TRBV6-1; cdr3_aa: ASSALGNTGELF
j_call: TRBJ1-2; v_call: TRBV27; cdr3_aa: ASSGDRDGYT
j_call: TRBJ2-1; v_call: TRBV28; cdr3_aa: ASSRLAGTYNEQF
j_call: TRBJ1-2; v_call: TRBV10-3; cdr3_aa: AISDPDRGYGYT
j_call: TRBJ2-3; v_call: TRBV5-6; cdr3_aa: ASSPGGRGGADTQY
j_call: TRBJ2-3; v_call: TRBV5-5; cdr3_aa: ASQRGTDTQY
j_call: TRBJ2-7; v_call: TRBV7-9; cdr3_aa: ASSLAPGSAYEQY
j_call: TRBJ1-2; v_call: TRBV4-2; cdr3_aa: ASSQGTGQGKKGYT
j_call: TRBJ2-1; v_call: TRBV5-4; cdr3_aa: ASSSQREPYEQF
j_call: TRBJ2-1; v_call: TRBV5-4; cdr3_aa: ASSLRLADYNEQF